This T cell receptor beta chain was documented in a study of blood T cell repertoires in COVID-19. Study-level information: The analysed material was cDNA or gDNA that came from T cells, B-cell-depleted T cells, or PBMCs.

Per the germline V gene, CDR1 is LNHDA and CDR2 is SQIVND (reference sequence). V was clipped by 4 bases and J by 1 base; unmatched bases: 5. CDR3 length equals 15 residues. The data were produced by immunoSEQ multiplex PCR, yet TCRdb's version contains in-frame clones alone and is incomplete. The sample contains 40,000 to 60,000 clones, 90% to 95% of which appear only once. The sample taken for sequencing was peripheral blood. The V gene is TRBV19, the J gene TRBJ1-1; TRBD1 aligns across 8 bases. This clonotype was sampled from a man between 60 and 70 years old with COVID-19, enrolled during active disease. The CDR3 coding sequence is TGTGCCAGTAGTACGACAGGGGCGGGGAACACTGAAGCTTTCTTT. Translated: CASSTTGAGNTEAFF.